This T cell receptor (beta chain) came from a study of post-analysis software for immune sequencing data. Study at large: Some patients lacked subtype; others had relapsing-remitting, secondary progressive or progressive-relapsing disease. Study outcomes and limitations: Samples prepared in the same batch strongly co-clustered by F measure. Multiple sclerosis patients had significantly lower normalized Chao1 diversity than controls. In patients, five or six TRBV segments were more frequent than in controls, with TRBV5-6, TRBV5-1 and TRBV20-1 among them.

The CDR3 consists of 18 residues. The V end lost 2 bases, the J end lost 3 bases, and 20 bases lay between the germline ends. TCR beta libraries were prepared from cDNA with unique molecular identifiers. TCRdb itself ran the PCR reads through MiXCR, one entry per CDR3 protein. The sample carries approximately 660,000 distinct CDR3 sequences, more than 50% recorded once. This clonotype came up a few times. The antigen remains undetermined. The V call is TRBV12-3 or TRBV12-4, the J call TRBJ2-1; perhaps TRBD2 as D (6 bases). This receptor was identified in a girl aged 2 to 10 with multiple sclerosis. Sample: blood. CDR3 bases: TGTGCCAGCAGTTTAAGTATGGGGTTGGGGGGTAACTACAATGAGCAGTTCTTC. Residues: CASSLSMGLGGNYNEQFF.